What follows is one TCR beta chain and its context. The antigen is not known. The TCR beta cDNA libraries carried unique molecular identifiers. TCRdb analysed the PCR reads with MiXCR anew, one entry per CDR3 protein. Counted here are 750,000 to 950,000 distinct CDR3 sequences, roughly half occurring once; the ten biggest clones make up 4.6%. Germline V gene sequence: CDR1 MNHNY, CDR2 SVGAGI (reference sequence). V was pared by 2 bases and J by 0 bases, with 14 bases between. The CDR3 runs 16 residues. This entry comes from a study of post-analysis software for immune sequencing data. Whole-study context: Disease trajectories encompassed relapsing-remitting, secondary progressive and progressive-relapsing multiple sclerosis. Regarding the study as a whole: The study found TRBV5-6, TRBV5-1 and TRBV20-1 among five or six TRBV segments more frequent in patients than controls.

The chain links TRBV6-6 to TRBJ2-7; D might be TRBD2 (6 bases). Sequencing was carried out using blood. This clonotype was obtained from a girl under 18 with multiple sclerosis. CDR3 nucleotide sequence: TGTGCCAGCAGTTACCCGGGACTCTCGACCTCCTACGAGCAGTACTTC. Translating it yields CASSYPGLSTSYEQYF.